The TCR beta chain under discussion was sequenced for a study of blood T cell repertoires in COVID-19. Assay: immunoSEQ multiplex PCR; the TCRdb copy retains only in-frame clones and omits some. This table holds about 460,000 clones, roughly nine tenths found once. Germline trimming cut 0 bases from V and 5 bases from J; bases unmatched to any gene: 10. The CDR3 spans 19 residues. Per germline, CDR1 SNHLY and CDR2 FYNNEI. Sequences were obtained from PBMCs or T cells enriched from blood (not recorded which). This rearrangement joins TRBV2 to TRBJ2-4; 13 bases map to TRBD2. The TCR was taken from a woman aged 55-69 years who had recovered from COVID-19. CDR3 DNA sequence: TGTGCCAGCAGTGAAGCGCTTCAACTAGCGGGGGGGCCGCAAAACATTCAGTACTTC. Amino acid sequence: CASSEALQLAGGPQNIQYF.